The 24 T cell receptor beta chains below were found in one sample sequenced in a study of T-cell reconstitution after alpha-beta-depleted transplantation in children (dated by TCRdb to 2016 to 2017). The library was generated by PCR. TCRdb lists the instrument as Illumina HiSeq 2500. TCR library preparation used molecular barcoding, with unique molecular identifiers applied to normalize quantification of the TCRbeta repertoire. In-frame beta chains were kept once TCRdb had trimmed the public reads at Q25 with fastp and called clones with MiXCR. Each entry merges the rows of one CDR3 protein and shows their most common DNA and genes. In this sample the table shows some 830,000 distinct CDR3 sequences, 16% of which occur a single time. The ten top clones hold roughly 5% of the sample. The treatment or condition label on this specimen signifies: allogeneic hematopoietic cell transplantation with graft depleted of TCRalphabeta T cells and CD19 B cells.

The sample here was PBMCs, mostly from graft donor cells, taken 360 days after TCRalphabeta/CD19-depleted stem cell transplant. Every receptor here comes from a male patient aged 10 to 17 who had a stem cell transplant for acute lymphoblastic leukemia, so the T cells may come from the graft donor.

This clonotype has a handful of counts. The chain recombines TRBV4-3 with TRBJ2-2; the D gene is possibly TRBD1 (6 bases). Per germline, CDR1 LGHNA and CDR2 YSLEER. Trimming shortened V by 3 bases and J by 1 base, and 9 bases separated the two germline ends. The CDR3 consists of 15 residues. The CDR3 nucleotides read TGCGCCAGCAGCCAGATACAGGGGAACACCGGGGAGCTGTTTTTT. Translated, it gives CASSQIQGNTGELFF.

This clonotype showed up just a few times. J is TRBJ2-7 and V is TRBV5-1; 7 positions agree with TRBD2. V shed 1 base and J 0 bases; nucleotides not matched to a gene: 7. The CDR3 has 16 residues. Germline CDR1 and CDR2: SGHRS and YFSETQ. CDR3 nucleotides: TGCGCCAGCAGCTTGACCGGGACTACGGGCTCCTACGAGCAGTACTTC. This codes for CASSLTGTTGSYEQYF.

This clonotype occurred many times. The chain recombines TRBV5-1 with TRBJ2-7; 8 nucleotides agree with TRBD1. CDR3 size: 13 residues. Germline V gives CDR1 SGHRS, CDR2 YFSETQ. V gave up 0 bases and J gave up 6 bases; unmatched junction bases: 2. The CDR3 loop is CASSLGQGTEQYF. In DNA form, the CDR3 reads TGCGCCAGCAGCTTGGGACAGGGGACCGAGCAGTACTTC.

This rearrangement joins TRBV20-1 to TRBJ2-7, with 13 bases that match TRBD2. Trimming took 6 bases from V and 0 from J; bases not matched to a gene: 8. CDR1 is DFQATT and CDR2 is SNEGSKA in the germline V gene (reference sequence). The length of the CDR3 is 16 residues. This CDR3 reads CSAETSGRSSSYEQYF. CDR3 bases: TGCAGTGCCGAGACTAGCGGGAGGTCTAGCTCCTACGAGCAGTACTTC.

This clonotype showed up many times. The V call is TRBV6-2 or TRBV6-3, the J call TRBJ2-1; 7 bases match TRBD1. This CDR3 is built from 16 residues. Trimming took 4 bases from V and 4 from J; bases not matched to a gene: 10. The germline V gene encodes CDR1 MNHEY and CDR2 SVGEGT. In nucleotides, the CDR3 is TGTGCCAGCAGTTTCACGGACAGGCGTGGATACAATGAGCAGTTCTTC. This gives the protein CASSFTDRRGYNEQFF.

In its sample, this clonotype was seen a few times. The chain is built from TRBV28 and TRBJ2-7; TRBD2 might be the D (6 bases). Trimming shortened V by 3 bases and J by 1 base, and 16 bases separated the two germline ends. Germline V gives CDR1 MDHEN, CDR2 SYDVKM. This CDR3 is 16 amino acids long. The CDR3 bases are TGTGCCAGCAGTTTTGTCCCCGGGACTGAATCCTACGAGCAGTACTTC. It codes for CASSFVPGTESYEQYF.

The chain links TRBV4-1 to TRBJ2-7, with a possible D match to TRBD2 (5 bases). The CDR3 sequence is 14 residues long. The V and J ends lost 3 bases and 2 bases respectively, with 11 bases between them. The germline gives CDR1 MGHRA, CDR2 YSYEKL. The CDR3 region has the DNA TGCGCCAGCAGCCATCCGGGATCGACCTACGAGCAGTACTTC. Translating gives CASSHPGSTYEQYF.

The chain employs TRBV5-1 and TRBJ2-4, with 8 bases aligning to TRBD2. This CDR3 is 13 amino acids long. V lost 4 bases and J lost 16; bases outside the gene matches: 13. CDR1 is SGHRS, CDR2 YFSETQ, per germline. The CDR3 DNA is TGCGCCAGCAGCCCGGCCGGGGGGGATTGGAGTTACTTC. Encoded protein: CASSPAGGDWSYF.

There are a few counts of this clonotype. The CDR3 sequence is CASSFTGGVYYEQYF. DNA of the CDR3: TGCGCCAGCAGCTTCACAGGGGGCGTTTACTACGAGCAGTACTTC. V usage is TRBV5-1 and J usage is TRBJ2-7, with 9 bases lining up with TRBD1. In germline, CDR1 is SGHRS, CDR2 YFSETQ. The CDR3 has 15 residues. V lost 2 bases to trimming and J lost 3 bases; unmatched junction nucleotides: 6.

This clonotype was counted only a few times. This sequence joins TRBV20-1 and TRBJ2-1; D gene uncertain. Germline assignment: CDR1 DFQATT and CDR2 SNEGSKA (reference sequence). The length of the CDR3 is 14 residues. V lost 1 base to trimming and J lost 12 bases, with 19 bases between them. CDR3: CSARATLILGWQFF. In nucleotides, the CDR3 is TGCAGTGCTAGAGCGACTCTGATTTTGGGCTGGCAGTTCTTC.

The chain has TRBV7-9 and TRBJ2-2; D unresolved. The CDR3 contains 12 residues. Trimming cost V 8 bases and J 3 bases, with 7 bases left between them. The V gene's germline CDR1 is SEHNR and CDR2 FQNEAQ (reference sequence). As DNA, the CDR3 is TGTGCCAGCCTCGGGCACACCGGGGAGCTGTTTTTT. Protein: CASLGHTGELFF.

The chain links TRBV5-1 to TRBJ2-1, with D hard to call. Germline lookup yields CDR1 SGHRS and CDR2 YFSETQ. The ends were cut back, 2 bases at V and 10 bases at J, with 22 bases in the middle. The CDR3 sequence is 16 residues long. The CDR3 is CASSLSQAMVVDEQFF. The CDR3 DNA is TGCGCCAGCAGCTTATCCCAGGCAATGGTGGTAGACGAGCAGTTCTTC.

The chain is built from TRBV5-8 and TRBJ2-1, with D possibly being TRBD1 (6 bases). Germline V gene sequence: CDR1 SGHTS, CDR2 YDEGEE. The CDR3 extends over 14 amino acids. The V end lost 4 bases, the J end lost 4 bases, and 12 bases lay between the germline ends. CDR3 amino acids: CASSAPGTYNEQFF. In DNA, the CDR3 is TGTGCCAGCAGCGCCCCCGGGACATACAATGAGCAGTTCTTC.

V gene TRBV7-7 combines with J gene TRBJ1-1; no firm D call. Germline V gene sequence: CDR1 SSHAT, CDR2 FNYEAQ (reference sequence). With 5 bases removed from V and 0 bases from J, the gap between germline ends came to 10 bases. The CDR3 is made up of 14 amino acids. The chain's CDR3 is CASSPQQLNTEAFF. For the CDR3, the DNA is TGTGCCAGCAGCCCACAGCAGTTGAACACTGAAGCTTTCTTT.

This clonotype was seen a handful of times. The J gene is TRBJ2-5, the V gene TRBV9; 8 bases match TRBD2. J lost 4 bases, V lost 4 bases, and 12 bases had no gene match. The germline V gene encodes CDR1 SGDLS and CDR2 YYNGEE. The CDR3 totals 16 residues. The CDR3: CASSPRGRPQGETQYF. DNA of the CDR3: TGTGCCAGCAGCCCTCGCGGGAGGCCCCAGGGAGAGACCCAGTACTTC.

V and J are TRBV5-1 and TRBJ2-1; perhaps TRBD2 as D (5 bases). The CDR3 runs to 15 residues. The germline gives CDR1 SGHRS, CDR2 YFSETQ. V was shortened by 4 bases and J by 0 bases, with 11 bases between the two germline ends. Written as DNA, the CDR3 is TGCGCCAGCAGCGCTATAGCGCACTCCTACAATGAGCAGTTCTTC. Its translation: CASSAIAHSYNEQFF. Complete variable domain (other parts from reference TRBV5-1 and TRBJ2-1): KAGVTQTPRYLIKTRGQQVTLSCSPISGHRSVSWYQQTPGQGLQFLFEYFSETQRNKGNFPGRFSGRQFSNSRSEMNVSTLELGDSALYLCASSAIAHSYNEQFFGPGTRLTVL.

Comment on this clonotype: At one boundary the junction diverges from the germline segment, which might be a read error. This chain joins TRBV13 and TRBJ2-7, with 8 positions matching TRBD1. This CDR3 comprises 13 residues. Germline-derived CDR1 and CDR2 are PRHDT and FYEKMQ (reference sequence). The CDR3, as DNA: TGTGCCAGCAGCTTAGACGACAGGGGAGGCCCTCACTTC. Its translation is CASSLDDRGGPHF. The complete variable domain, with remaining parts taken from reference TRBV13 and TRBJ2-7, reads AAGVIQSPRHLIKEKRETATLKCYPIPRHDTVYWYQQGPGQDPQFLISFYEKMQSDKGSIPDRFSAQQFSDYHSELNMSSLELGDSALYFCASSLDDRGGPHFGPGTRLTVT.

This clonotype was detected ten times or more. The J gene is TRBJ2-7, the V gene TRBV7-2, with D unclear. V lost 10 bases and J lost 3, with 13 bases in between. Germline loops: CDR1 SGHTA, CDR2 FQGNSA. The CDR3 has 12 amino acids. The CDR3 sequence: CANQMGFYEQYF. CDR3 sequence (DNA): TGTGCCAACCAAATGGGGTTCTACGAGCAGTACTTC. The whole variable domain, remainder taken from reference TRBV7-2 and TRBJ2-7, is GAGVSQSPSNKVTEKGKDVELRCDPISGHTALYWYRQSLGQGLEFLIYFQGNSAPDKSGLPSDRFSAERTGGSVSTLTIQRTQQEDSAVYLCANQMGFYEQYFGPGTRLTVT.

This CDR3 reads CASSPPEGSLGRTQYF. The CDR3, as DNA: TGTGCCAGCTCACCACCGGAGGGATCCCTCGGGCGTACGCAGTATTTT. The rearrangement joins TRBV18 to TRBJ2-3, with D tentatively TRBD2 (6 bases). Per the germline V gene, CDR1 is KGHSH and CDR2 is LQKENI. Deletions cut 0 bases from V and 8 bases from J, with 18 bases between. This CDR3 contains 16 residues.

This clonotype was picked up many times. This chain's CDR3 is CASSGTGGLREQYF. Written as DNA, the CDR3 is TGTGCCAGCAGCGGGACAGGGGGACTTCGCGAGCAGTACTTC. This chain links TRBV7-9 with TRBJ2-7, with 11 bases matching TRBD1. The ends lost 5 bases at V and 6 bases at J; junction bases unmatched: 6. CDR3 length: 14 residues. Germline V gene lookup returns CDR1 SEHNR and CDR2 FQNEAQ (reference sequence).

The chain links TRBV7-3 to TRBJ2-1, with 9 bases lining up with TRBD1. V shed 4 bases and J 8 bases; nucleotides not matched to a gene: 9. This CDR3 is 15 amino acids long. The germline CDR1 and CDR2 sequences are SGHTA and FQGTGA. The CDR3 loop is CASSSYRGPKDEQFF. The CDR3, as DNA: TGTGCCAGCAGCTCCTACAGGGGGCCAAAGGATGAGCAGTTCTTC.

This clonotype was detected ten times or more. This chain links TRBV5-1 with TRBJ2-1; 11 nucleotides agree with TRBD2. V lost 3 bases and J lost 4; bases outside the gene matches: 3. Germline V lookup: CDR1 SGHRS, CDR2 YFSETQ. This CDR3 has 15 residues. DNA for the CDR3: TGCGCCAGCAGCTCCGGGACTAGCGGATACAATGAGCAGTTCTTC. This encodes CASSSGTSGYNEQFF.

In its sample, this clonotype was seen many times. This sequence joins TRBV6-5 and TRBJ1-1; D possibly corresponds to TRBD1 (5 bases). V lost 1 base, J lost 0 bases, and 6 bases lay in between. The V gene's germline CDR1 is MNHEY and CDR2 SVGAGI. This CDR3 contains 14 residues. The CDR3 is CASSYLGVNTEAFF. The DNA of the CDR3 is TGTGCCAGCAGTTACTTAGGGGTGAACACTGAAGCTTTCTTT.

In this sample, this clonotype turned up a few times. The chain combines TRBV5-1 with TRBJ2-1; 9 bases align to TRBD1. This CDR3 has 17 amino acids. Per germline, CDR1 SGHRS and CDR2 YFSETQ. The V segment lost 4 bases and the J segment 3 bases; nucleotides outside the gene matches: 11. The CDR3 loop reads CASSPGDRERDYNEQFF. The CDR3 DNA reads TGCGCCAGCAGCCCCGGGGACAGGGAACGGGACTACAATGAGCAGTTCTTC.